The rows below give T cell receptor beta chains drawn from one sample of a study of T cells in Graves' hyperthyroidism and ophthalmopathy. TCRdb independently ran MiXCR on the multiplex PCR reads; one entry per CDR3 protein. The sample shows a few hundred thousand distinct CDR3 sequences, roughly 19% of them seen only once. The sequencing input was blood. All receptors come from a man aged 50 or older with Graves' ophthalmopathy. Each CDR3 is given with its conserved first and last residue. The order of the fields is D gene, CDR3 length, V gene, clone size, J gene, CDR3 protein, CDR3 DNA. D genes are given only for firm matches. Clone sizes are given selectively: once, few, many, or a class where the clone is expanded.

>.|14|TRBV5-1|many|TRBJ1-2
CASSPAGYVLSYTF
TGCGCCAGCAGCCCTGCAGGGTACGTTTTGAGCTACACCTTC
>.|14|TRBV5-1|many|TRBJ2-7
CASSLAWARDEQYF
TGCGCCAGCAGCTTGGCCTGGGCCAGGGACGAGCAGTACTTC
>.|14|TRBV7-9|few|TRBJ1-4
CASSPGQSGEKLFF
TGTGCCAGCAGCCCTGGACAGTCGGGTGAAAAACTGTTTTTT
>TRBD1|16|TRBV5-1|many|TRBJ2-1
CASSLTGQGAYNEQFF
TGCGCCAGCAGCTTGACCGGACAGGGGGCCTACAATGAGCAGTTCTTC
>.|13|TRBV20-1|many|TRBJ2-1
CSASGEGMNEQFF
TGCAGTGCTTCGGGAGAGGGGATGAATGAGCAGTTCTTC
>TRBD1|15|TRBV12-3/TRBV12-4|few|TRBJ2-7
CASSSLWDRDLRQYF
TGTGCCAGCAGTTCATTATGGGACAGGGACCTTCGGCAGTACTTC
>.|12|TRBV6-2/TRBV6-3|few|TRBJ2-3
CASRAVTDTQYF
TGTGCCAGCAGGGCAGTAACAGATACGCAGTATTTT
>.|16|TRBV6-4|once|TRBJ2-6
CASSEKGASGANVLTF
TGTGCCAGCAGTGAAAAGGGAGCCTCTGGGGCCAACGTCCTGACTTTC
>TRBD2|16|TRBV10-3|few|TRBJ2-3
CAISVVAGVRTDTQYF
TGTGCCATCAGTGTAGTAGCGGGAGTTAGGACAGATACGCAGTATTTT
>TRBD2|17|TRBV10-3|.|TRBJ2-1
CAISETTSGGTWDEQFF
TGTGCCATCAGTGAGACGACTAGCGGGGGGACCTGGGATGAGCAGTTCTTC
>.|13|TRBV6-2/TRBV6-3|many|TRBJ2-5
CASSYGVRETQYF
TGTGCCAGCAGTTACGGGGTACGGGAGACCCAGTACTTC
>.|13|TRBV20-1|many|TRBJ2-7
CSASGGAPYEQYF
TGCAGTGCTAGTGGCGGGGCGCCCTACGAGCAGTACTTC
>TRBD1|14|TRBV20-1|.|TRBJ1-1
CSASLSQGARVAFF
TGCAGTGCTAGCCTTTCACAGGGGGCGAGGGTAGCTTTCTTT
>.|12|TRBV2|.|TRBJ2-2
CASHTDTGELFF
TGTGCCAGCCATACGGACACCGGGGAGCTGTTTTTT
>.|16|TRBV20-1|many|TRBJ2-5
CSASKFSGTYQETQYF
TGCAGTGCTAGCAAGTTTTCCGGGACTTACCAAGAGACCCAGTACTTC
>.|14|TRBV7-3|many|TRBJ2-7
CASSFSVGPYEQYF
TGTGCCAGCAGCTTTTCAGTGGGTCCCTACGAGCAGTACTTC
>.|15|TRBV9|few|TRBJ1-2
CASSPYGAPGYGYTF
TGTGCCAGCAGCCCGTACGGCGCCCCGGGGTATGGCTACACCTTC
>TRBD2|17|TRBV14|.|TRBJ2-1
CASSQLSTGLADNEQFF
TGTGCCAGCAGCCAACTATCAACGGGACTAGCCGACAATGAGCAGTTCTTC